A selection of T cell receptor beta chains follows, all from one sample in a study of blood T cell repertoires in COVID-19. Data came from immunoSEQ multiplex PCR; TCRdb stores just in-frame clones and leaves some out. The table has 350,000 to 400,000 clones, around 92% seen once. Source material: PBMCs or T cells enriched from blood (not recorded which). The receptors were gathered from a woman aged 25-40 years who had recovered from COVID-19. Each CDR3 is given with its conserved first and last residue. The D gene is left open where the match is weak. Clone size is stated in some rows and not others, as once, few, many or a class when expanded.

>NA|TRBV5-6|TRBJ1-5|NA
TGTGCCAGCAGCTTATTTGGGGCGGCGAGCAATCAGCCCCAGCATTTT
CASSLFGAASNQPQHF
>NA|TRBV4-1|TRBJ1-1|few
TGCGCCAGCAGCCATTCACAGGGATATACTGAAGCTTTCTTT
CASSHSQGYTEAFF
>NA|TRBV18|TRBJ2-3|NA
TGTGCCAGCTCACCAGGGACTAGCACAGATACGCAGTATTTT
CASSPGTSTDTQYF
>TRBD1|TRBV30|TRBJ1-5|NA
TGTGCCTGGAGTGTAGGTGGGGCAGGGGGCCGTCAGCCCCAGCATTTT
CAWSVGGAGGRQPQHF
>NA|TRBV7-9|TRBJ1-2|NA
TGTGCCAGCAGCTCCCTTTACCCCAACAGCTATGGCTACACCTTC
CASSSLYPNSYGYTF
>TRBD1|TRBV30|TRBJ2-7|NA
TGTGCCCAGGGACAGAGCTCCTACGAGCAGTACTTC
CAQGQSSYEQYF
>NA|TRBV25-1|TRBJ1-6|NA
TGTGCCAGCAGTGAATCTACGGGGTGGGGTTCACCCCTCCACTTT
CASSESTGWGSPLHF
>NA|TRBV24-1|TRBJ2-2|NA
TGTGCCACCAGTGATACTTCCCGGAACACCGGGGAGCTGTTTTTT
CATSDTSRNTGELFF
>TRBD1|TRBV2|TRBJ2-5|NA
TGTGCCAGCAGTGAGGGACAGACACAAGAGACCCAGTACTTC
CASSEGQTQETQYF
>TRBD1|TRBV5-1|TRBJ1-2|NA
TGCGCCAGCAGCCCAGCGGGACAGGGGAAGCTTTATGGCTACACCTTC
CASSPAGQGKLYGYTF
>NA|TRBV2|TRBJ1-1|NA
TGTGCCAGCAGCTACCCCAAGGGAGGGGTAGGGGCTGAAGCTTTCTTT
CASSYPKGGVGAEAFF
>NA|TRBV5-1|TRBJ2-2|NA
TGCGCCACTAGATCCCCGGGACACTACACCGGGGAGCTGTTTTTT
CATRSPGHYTGELFF
>NA|TRBV19|TRBJ2-7|NA
TGTGCCAGTAGTATATCGGGACTCTACGAGCAGTACTTC
CASSISGLYEQYF
>NA|TRBV6-2/TRBV6-3|TRBJ1-5|NA
TGTGCCAGCAGTTACAGCTTCCCGGGTTGGAATCAGCCCCAGCATTTT
CASSYSFPGWNQPQHF
>TRBD2|TRBV29-1|TRBJ2-7|NA
TGCAGCGCGACTAAGACTAGCAGGTACGAGCAGTACTTC
CSATKTSRYEQYF
>NA|TRBV20-1|TRBJ1-1|NA
TGCAGTGCTCAAACGGAGGTGACTGCTTTCTTT
CSAQTEVTAFF
>NA|TRBV7-2|TRBJ2-7|NA
TGTGCCAGCAGCTTAAGAGGTTCGCTGGGGGCCTTAAAATACTACGAGCAGTACTTC
CASSLRGSLGALKYYEQYF
>TRBD1|TRBV6-4|TRBJ2-7|NA
TGTGCCAGCAGTGACCCCGGGACAGGGGGCGCCCGGGGGCAGTACTTC
CASSDPGTGGARGQYF